The subject of this entry is one T cell receptor beta chain. The record originates from a study of shared clonotypes between healthy human individuals. Sequencing used immunoSEQ multiplex PCR; TCRdb keeps in-frame clones, though not all of them. There are hundreds of thousands of clones in the sample; around 78% occur only once, and around 12% lies in the top ten. This CDR3 region has 13 residues. CDR1 and CDR2 from the germline V gene are SGHDN and FVKESK. V was pared by 3 bases and J by 5 bases, with 10 bases between. This chain uses TRBV14 with TRBJ1-1; no definite D call. The sample comprised PBMCs. The origin of this receptor is a middle-aged woman in good health. Some clones in this sample may be carry-over from other donors' samples. The CDR3 reads CASSHRPRTEAFF. The CDR3 bases are TGTGCCAGCAGCCACCGACCAAGGACTGAAGCTTTCTTT. Full variable domain (missing parts from reference TRBV14 and TRBJ1-1): EAGVTQFPSHSVIEKGQTVTLRCDPISGHDNLYWYRRVMGKEIKFLLHFVKESKQDESGMPNNRFLAERTGGTYSTLKVQPAELEDSGVYFCASSHRPRTEAFFGQGTRLTVV.